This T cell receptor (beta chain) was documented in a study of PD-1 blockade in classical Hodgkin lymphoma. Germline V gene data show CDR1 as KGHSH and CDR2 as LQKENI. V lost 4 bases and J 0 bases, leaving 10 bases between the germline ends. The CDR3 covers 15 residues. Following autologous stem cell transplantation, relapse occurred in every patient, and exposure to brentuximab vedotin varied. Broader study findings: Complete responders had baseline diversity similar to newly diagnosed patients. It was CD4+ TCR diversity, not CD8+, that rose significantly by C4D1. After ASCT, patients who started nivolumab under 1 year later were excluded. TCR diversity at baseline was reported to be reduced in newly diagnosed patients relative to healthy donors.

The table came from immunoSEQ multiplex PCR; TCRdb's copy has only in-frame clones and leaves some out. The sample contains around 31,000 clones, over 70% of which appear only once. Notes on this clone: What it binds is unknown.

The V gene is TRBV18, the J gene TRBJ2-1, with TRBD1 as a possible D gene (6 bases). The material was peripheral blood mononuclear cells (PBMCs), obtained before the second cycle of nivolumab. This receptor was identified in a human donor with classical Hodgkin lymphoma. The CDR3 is CASSLTGTSYNEQFF. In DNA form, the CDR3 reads TGTGCCAGCTCACTTACAGGGACCTCCTACAATGAGCAGTTCTTC.